This T cell receptor beta chain stems from a study of shared clonotypes between healthy human individuals. V was trimmed by 4 bases and J by 5 bases, leaving 15 bases between them. The CDR3 is 14 residues long. Germline values: CDR1 MNHEY, CDR2 SVGAGI. The protocol was immunoSEQ multiplex PCR, while the TCRdb copy is restricted to in-frame clones and leaves out a portion. This sample yields 600,000 to 750,000 clones, of which about two thirds are seen a single time; more than 1.5% belongs to the top ten. The sample consisted of memory CD4+ T cells sorted from blood. Stated subset: CD45RA-negative fraction. The V and J genes are TRBV6-5 and TRBJ2-7, with unresolved D. The clonotype was recovered from a woman in her twenties or thirties in good health. The chain's CDR3 is CASSFRRVDDEQYF. The CDR3 nucleotides are TGTGCCAGCAGTTTTCGTCGGGTTGACGACGAGCAGTACTTC.